These 19 T cell receptor beta chains were all obtained from the same sample, sequenced in a study of cytomegalovirus exposure and HLA in healthy donors. The study ran its PCR with 60 Vbeta and 13 Jbeta primers. Here immunoSEQ multiplex PCR was the method, and the copy in TCRdb shows in-frame clones only, minus some. This sample yields roughly 120,000 clones, of which approximately 69% are seen a single time; around a tenth belongs to the top ten. The specimen was PBMCs. These receptors came from a woman aged 50 to 60 in good health and CMV-seropositive.

The chain joins TRBV6-6 to TRBJ1-2; 9 bases line up with TRBD1. This CDR3 is built from 14 residues. CDR1 is MNHNY, CDR2 SVGAGI, per germline (reference sequence). Trimming took 8 bases from V and 2 from J; bases not matched to a gene: 6. The CDR3 here is CASAGQGTNYGYTF. CDR3 nucleotide sequence: TGTGCCAGCGCGGGACAGGGTACCAACTATGGCTACACCTTC.

This clone has just one count. This chain joins TRBV18 and TRBJ2-2; 9 bases map to TRBD1. This CDR3 has 16 residues. CDR1 KGHSH and CDR2 LQKENI come from the germline V gene. V lost 6 bases to trimming and J lost 5 bases; unmatched junction nucleotides: 10. CDR3 protein: CASSDKGQGETGELFF. For the CDR3, the DNA is TGTGCCAGCTCCGACAAGGGACAGGGAGAAACCGGGGAGCTGTTTTTT.

This sequence joins TRBV6-4 and TRBJ2-1; perhaps TRBD1 as D (5 bases). Germline V lookup: CDR1 MRHNA, CDR2 SNTAGT. V was cut by 5 bases and J by 9 bases, with 17 bases left in between. CDR3 size: 14 residues. The CDR3 sequence: CASSLDQGGAEQFF. The CDR3 DNA is TGTGCCAGCAGTCTCGACCAGGGTGGGGCTGAGCAGTTCTTC.

The rearrangement links TRBV7-2 to TRBJ1-5; 7 nucleotides match TRBD1. Germline V CDR1 and CDR2: SGHTA, FQGNSA. Trimming cost V 5 bases and J 7 bases; bases outside gene matches: 11. This CDR3 is 15 amino acids long. Here the CDR3 DNA reads TGTGCCAGCAGCCCAGGACAGGAACCGGGGCAGCCCCAGCATTTT. Protein: CASSPGQEPGQPQHF.

This chain joins TRBV6-7 and TRBJ2-2; 9 nucleotides line up with TRBD2. TRBV6-7 is designated an ORF whose function remains uncertain. The CDR3 is 16 residues long. V lost 2 bases, J lost 6 bases, and 7 bases stayed unmatched. The CDR3 loop reads CASSYNWREGPGELFF. CDR3 in DNA: TGTGCCAGCAGTTACAATTGGCGGGAGGGCCCCGGGGAGCTGTTTTTT.

This clone was observed a few times. The J gene is TRBJ2-7, the V gene TRBV5-1, with TRBD1 matching 7 bases. CDR3 size: 15 residues. V gave up 4 bases and J gave up 5 bases; unmatched junction bases: 12. Germline CDR1 reads SGHRS; CDR2 reads YFSETQ. The CDR3 DNA reads as TGCGCCAGCAGCCAGTCGACAGGGACGACCCACGAGCAGTACTTC. Protein sequence: CASSQSTGTTHEQYF.

There are a few counts of this clone. This rearrangement joins TRBV7-2 to TRBJ1-2, with 7 bases fitting TRBD1. The length of the CDR3 is 13 residues. CDR1 and CDR2 (germline): SGHTA, FQGNSA. V lost 4 bases and J lost 11; bases outside the gene matches: 10. Here the CDR3 DNA reads TGTGCCAGCAGCTCCGGCACGACAGGGAGTTACACCTTC. Amino acid sequence: CASSSGTTGSYTF. Full variable domain (remainder filled in from reference TRBV7-2 and TRBJ1-2): GAGVSQSPSNKVTEKGKDVELRCDPISGHTALYWYRQSLGQGLEFLIYFQGNSAPDKSGLPSDRFSAERTGGSVSTLTIQRTQQEDSAVYLCASSSGTTGSYTFGSGTRLTVV.

This clone was seen a handful of times. This chain uses TRBV12-5 with TRBJ2-3; 11 nucleotides match TRBD2. Trimming removed 0 bases from V and 3 bases from J; junction bases left unmatched: 5. The germline gives CDR1 LGHNT, CDR2 FRNRAP. The CDR3 loop spans 17 amino acids. DNA of the CDR3: TGTGCTAGTGGTTTGGTCACTAGCGGGGGCCCTACAGATACGCAGTATTTT. This translates into CASGLVTSGGPTDTQYF.

The gene calls are TRBV9 and TRBJ1-4; D not certain. Germline loops: CDR1 SGDLS, CDR2 YYNGEE. V lost 4 bases and J 7 bases, leaving 17 bases between the germline ends. The CDR3 is 15 residues long. The CDR3 here is CASSPSGVEGEKLFF. CDR3 sequence (DNA): TGTGCCAGCAGCCCGTCCGGGGTGGAGGGTGAAAAACTGTTTTTT.

V gene TRBV4-2 combines with J gene TRBJ1-2, with 12 bases lining up with TRBD1. The CDR3 spans 15 residues. Germline V gives CDR1 LGHNA, CDR2 YNFKEQ. Unmatched junction bases numbered 3, after V lost 1 base and J lost 6 bases. CDR3 protein: CASSQGDRGLDGYTF. CDR3 DNA: TGTGCCAGCAGCCAAGGGGACAGGGGGCTTGATGGCTACACCTTC.

The chain links TRBV7-2 to TRBJ1-2, with a weak D call TRBD1 (5 bases). Germline V CDR1 and CDR2: SGHTA, FQGNSA. This CDR3 comprises 16 residues. V dropped 0 bases and J dropped 4 bases, with 15 bases sitting between them. CDR3 in DNA: TGTGCCAGCAGCTTAGCGTTCGGTGTAGGGGTCTATGGCTACACCTTC. Translating gives CASSLAFGVGVYGYTF.

The rearrangement uses TRBV6-5 and TRBJ1-4; D might be TRBD1 (6 bases). V lost 4 bases to trimming and J lost 4 bases, with 13 bases between them. In germline, CDR1 is MNHEY, CDR2 SVGAGI. The CDR3 runs to 15 residues. The CDR3 spells CASSSRGEVNEKLFF. For the CDR3, the DNA is TGTGCCAGCAGTTCCAGGGGTGAGGTTAATGAAAAACTGTTTTTT.

This clone has more than one count but fewer than ten. This chain connects TRBV19 to TRBJ1-5; no clear D. V dropped 5 bases and J dropped 0 bases, with 8 bases sitting between them. Germline values: CDR1 LNHDA, CDR2 SQIVND (reference sequence). This CDR3 has 14 amino acids. The CDR3 is CASSPRHSNQPQHF. CDR3 coding DNA: TGTGCCAGTAGTCCCAGACATAGCAATCAGCCCCAGCATTTT.

The CDR3 DNA sequence: TGTGCCAGCAGCCCCACCGGACAGGGTAATACCGGGGAGCTGTTTTTT. Amino acid sequence: CASSPTGQGNTGELFF. The rearrangement links TRBV5-4 to TRBJ2-2; 8 nucleotides agree with TRBD1. This CDR3 contains 16 residues. Per germline, CDR1 SGHNT and CDR2 YYREEE (reference sequence). The trim removed 4 bases at V and 5 bases at J, leaving 10 bases unmatched. The whole variable domain, filled in from reference TRBV5-4 and TRBJ2-2, reads ETGVTQSPTHLIKTRGQQVTLRCSSQSGHNTVSWYQQALGQGPQFIFQYYREEENGRGNFPPRFSGLQFPNYSSELNVNALELDDSALYLCASSPTGQGNTGELFFGEGSRLTVL.

J is TRBJ2-3 and V is TRBV7-9; 10 bases are shared with TRBD2. CDR1 and CDR2 (germline): SEHNR, FQNEAQ (reference sequence). There are 19 residues in the CDR3. The V segment lost 5 bases and the J segment 2 bases; nucleotides outside the gene matches: 16. The CDR3 bases are TGTGCCAGCAGCCTCGACCGCCCCGGGACTAGCGCCAACACAGATACGCAGTATTTT. Protein sequence: CASSLDRPGTSANTDTQYF.

V and J are TRBV5-6 and TRBJ2-1, with TRBD2 matching over 7 bases. The J segment lost 6 bases and the V segment lost 2 bases, leaving 5 bases of the junction unmatched. The CDR3 runs to 14 residues. Germline assignment: CDR1 SGHDT and CDR2 YYEEEE. The CDR3 nucleotides read TGTGCCAGCAGCTTAAGAGGCGGGGGCAATGAGCAGTTCTTC. It yields the protein CASSLRGGGNEQFF.

J is TRBJ2-1 and V is TRBV9, with TRBD1 identical over 7 bases. Germline values: CDR1 SGDLS, CDR2 YYNGEE. The CDR3 runs 15 residues. V gave up 3 bases and J gave up 0 bases; unmatched junction bases: 3. CDR3 bases: TGTGCCAGCAGCGAGGGACAGAGCTCCTACAATGAGCAGTTCTTC. Encoded protein: CASSEGQSSYNEQFF.

A word on this clone: Other DNA variants within this sample encode the same CDR3. The chain uses TRBV10-3 and TRBJ1-3, with D perhaps TRBD1 (5 bases). CDR1 is ENHRY, CDR2 SYGVKD, per germline. The CDR3 loop spans 13 amino acids. The V end lost 8 bases, the J end lost 0 bases, and 8 bases lay between the germline ends. The CDR3 nucleotides read TGTGCCATCGGGCAGGGCTCTGGAAACACCATATATTTT. The encoded protein is CAIGQGSGNTIYF.

The genes are TRBV30 and TRBJ2-2; possible D gene TRBD1, 6 bases. Germline-derived CDR1 and CDR2 are GTSNPN and SVGIG (reference sequence). Between the trimmed V and J ends, which lost 1 base and 2 bases, there was a span of 8 bases. This CDR3 contains 14 residues. CDR3 sequence: CAWSGTVNTGELFF. The CDR3 nucleotides read TGTGCCTGGAGTGGGACAGTTAACACCGGGGAGCTGTTTTTT.